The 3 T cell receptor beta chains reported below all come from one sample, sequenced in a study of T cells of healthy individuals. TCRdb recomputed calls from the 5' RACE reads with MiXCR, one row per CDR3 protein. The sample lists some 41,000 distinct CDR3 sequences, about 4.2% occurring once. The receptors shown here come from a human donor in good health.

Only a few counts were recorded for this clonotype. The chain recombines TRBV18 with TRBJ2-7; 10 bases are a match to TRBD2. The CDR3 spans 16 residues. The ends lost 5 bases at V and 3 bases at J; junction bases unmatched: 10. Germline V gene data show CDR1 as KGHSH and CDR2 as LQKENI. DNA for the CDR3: TGTGCCAGCTCAACTAGCGGGACCGGGAGGGTCTACGAGCAGTACTTC. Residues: CASSTSGTGRVYEQYF.

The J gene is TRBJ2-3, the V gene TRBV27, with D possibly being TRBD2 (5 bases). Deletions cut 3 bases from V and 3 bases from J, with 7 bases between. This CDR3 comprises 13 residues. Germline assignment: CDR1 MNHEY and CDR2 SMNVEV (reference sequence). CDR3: CASSFRRTDTQYF. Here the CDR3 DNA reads TGTGCCAGCAGTTTCCGGAGGACAGATACGCAGTATTTT.

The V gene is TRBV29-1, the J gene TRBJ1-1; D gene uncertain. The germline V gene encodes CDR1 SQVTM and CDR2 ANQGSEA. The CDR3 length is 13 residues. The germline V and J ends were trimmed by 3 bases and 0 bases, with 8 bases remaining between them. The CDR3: CSVERALNTEAFF. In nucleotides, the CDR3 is TGCAGCGTTGAGCGGGCCCTGAACACTGAAGCTTTCTTT.